The 26 T cell receptor beta chains below all came from one sample that was sequenced in a study of T-cell memory formation after mild COVID-19. TCRdb reanalysed the 5' RACE reads using MiXCR and keeps one entry per CDR3 protein. The sample shows 170,000 or so distinct CDR3 sequences, 20% to 25% of them seen only once. The sample was PBMCs or a T cell subset sorted from them (not recorded which). The receptors shown here come from an adult woman who had mild COVID-19 (a few samples of this study predate the infection). Cell type and time point are not known.

The chain carries TRBV6-5 and TRBJ2-3; TRBD2 matches at 7 bases. V was pared by 2 bases and J by 3 bases, with 11 bases of the junction left unmatched. Germline loops: CDR1 MNHEY, CDR2 SVGAGI. The CDR3 sequence is 17 residues long. The CDR3 region has the DNA TGTGCCAGCAGTTACCTCCCGGGGGGAGGATTGACAGATACGCAGTATTTT. This gives the protein CASSYLPGGGLTDTQYF.

This clonotype was picked up a small number of times. This rearrangement joins TRBV12-3 or TRBV12-4 to TRBJ2-1; possibly TRBD1 for D (6 bases). V lost 7 bases, J lost 4 bases, and 20 bases lay in between. This CDR3 has 16 residues. This CDR3 reads CASNTPLSGQYNEQFF. CDR3 in DNA: TGTGCCAGCAATACCCCCCTTTCTGGACAGTACAATGAGCAGTTCTTC.

The V call is TRBV5-1, the J call TRBJ1-1; 9 bases map to TRBD1. CDR3 length: 15 residues. V shed 4 bases, J shed 6 bases, and the junction held 10 bases outside the gene matches. Germline-derived CDR1 and CDR2 are SGHRS and YFSETQ. CDR3 sequence reads: CASSGFGQGSPEAFF. In DNA form, the CDR3 reads TGCGCCAGCAGCGGGTTCGGACAGGGGAGCCCTGAAGCTTTCTTT.

CDR3 region: CSALAGDIYEQYF. The CDR3 DNA sequence: TGCAGTGCTTTAGCGGGAGACATCTACGAGCAGTACTTC. This chain uses TRBV20-1 with TRBJ2-7; 9 bases agree with TRBD2. Germline V gives CDR1 DFQATT, CDR2 SNEGSKA (reference sequence). This CDR3 contains 13 residues. The V gene end was trimmed by 5 bases and the J gene end by 3 bases; junction bases not matched to a gene: 5.

This clonotype was recorded a few times. The chain couples TRBV10-3 to TRBJ2-7; possibly TRBD1 or TRBD2 for D (6 bases each). This CDR3 comprises 13 residues. Germline V CDR1 and CDR2: ENHRY, SYGVKD. V gave up 8 bases and J gave up 0 bases, with 11 bases separating them. The CDR3 nucleotides are TGTGCCATCGAGGAGGGGGGCTCCTACGAGCAGTACTTC. This sequence encodes CAIEEGGSYEQYF.

The CDR3 is CSARGNFYEQYF. In DNA form, the CDR3 reads TGCAGTGCTAGAGGGAACTTTTACGAGCAGTACTTC. The chain has TRBV20-1 and TRBJ2-7, with D unclear. The CDR3 length is 12 residues. The V and J ends lost 1 base and 4 bases respectively, with 8 bases between them. Germline CDR1 reads DFQATT; CDR2 reads SNEGSKA (reference sequence).

This rearrangement joins TRBV4-3 to TRBJ2-7; possible D gene TRBD2, 5 bases. Trimming took off 3 bases at V and 3 bases at J, with 18 bases between the two ends. The CDR3 covers 16 residues. CDR1 is LGHNA and CDR2 is YSLEER in the germline V gene. The CDR3 reads CASSHGGRASHYEQYF. CDR3 sequence (DNA): TGCGCCAGCAGCCATGGAGGTCGAGCTAGCCACTACGAGCAGTACTTC.

This clonotype came up many times. The rearrangement joins TRBV20-1 to TRBJ2-7; 10 bases map to TRBD1. The V segment lost 6 bases and the J segment 3 bases; nucleotides outside the gene matches: 2. Germline-derived CDR1 and CDR2 are DFQATT and SNEGSKA (reference sequence). The CDR3 length is 12 residues. The CDR3 DNA follows: TGCAGTGCGCGGACAGGGGGCTACGAGCAGTACTTC. Translating gives CSARTGGYEQYF.

The J gene is TRBJ2-3, the V gene TRBV11-1; 11 bases match TRBD1. V was clipped by 5 bases and J by 4 bases; unmatched bases: 5. Germline assignment: CDR1 SGHAT and CDR2 FQDESV (reference sequence). The CDR3 totals 15 residues. The DNA for the CDR3 is TGTGCCAGCAGCACCGGGACAGGGGGGTCAGATACGCAGTATTTT. This encodes CASSTGTGGSDTQYF.

The rearrangement joins TRBV6-5 to TRBJ2-7, with D hard to call. V lost 9 bases, J lost 0 bases, and 15 bases lay in between. Looked up from germline, CDR1 is MNHEY and CDR2 is SVGAGI. The CDR3 contains 14 residues. CDR3 in amino acids: CARPDCDDSYEQYF. The CDR3 DNA sequence: TGTGCCAGACCAGACTGCGACGACTCCTACGAGCAGTACTTC.

This clonotype was counted only a few times. The V call is TRBV7-9, the J call TRBJ1-5; D not certain. Trimming took 1 base from V and 2 from J, leaving 6 bases between them. CDR3 length equals 14 residues. CDR1 SEHNR and CDR2 FQNEAQ come from the germline V gene (reference sequence). The CDR3 loop is CASSLEDGNQPQHF. The CDR3, as DNA: TGTGCCAGCAGCTTAGAGGACGGCAATCAGCCCCAGCATTTT.

V gene TRBV12-3 or TRBV12-4 combines with J gene TRBJ2-2; D may be TRBD2 (6 bases). CDR3 length: 12 residues. V dropped 9 bases and J dropped 6 bases, with 11 bases sitting between them. DNA of the CDR3: TGTGCCAGTACCAGCGGGTCCGGGGAGCTGTTTTTT. Its translation is CASTSGSGELFF.

In its sample, this clonotype was seen a few times. The gene calls are TRBV6-5 and TRBJ2-1, with TRBD2 matching 7 bases. The length of the CDR3 is 14 residues. With 6 bases clipped from V and 4 bases from J, the junction kept 6 bases outside the gene matches. CDR1 MNHEY and CDR2 SVGAGI come from the germline V gene. CDR3: CASRGASGYNEQFF. In DNA form, the CDR3 reads TGTGCCAGCAGAGGGGCTAGCGGATACAATGAGCAGTTCTTC.

This chain links TRBV4-3 with TRBJ2-5; D is perhaps TRBD2 (6 bases). V lost 1 base and J 9 bases, leaving 15 bases between the germline ends. CDR1 LGHNA and CDR2 YSLEER come from the germline V gene. The CDR3 loop spans 14 amino acids. CDR3: CASSQGRGPAAQYF. CDR3 sequence (DNA): TGCGCCAGCAGCCAAGGGCGGGGCCCCGCGGCCCAGTACTTC.

This clonotype was seen more than once but under ten times. The CDR3 DNA reads as TGTGCCAGCAGTGGAGGCCAGCGGAGATTGGGGGAGACCCAGTACTTC. It codes for CASSGGQRRLGETQYF. J is TRBJ2-5 and V is TRBV9; a weak D match, TRBD2 (5 bases). Germline values: CDR1 SGDLS, CDR2 YYNGEE. Deletions cut 5 bases from V and 5 bases from J, with 22 bases between. The CDR3 has 16 residues.

The sample holds a few counts of this clonotype. The CDR3 spells CASSLGGQGAGETQYF. CDR3 in DNA: TGTGCCAGCAGTTTGGGCGGACAGGGGGCGGGAGAGACCCAGTACTTC. The chain is built from TRBV27 and TRBJ2-5; 11 nucleotides agree with TRBD1. From germline, CDR1 is MNHEY and CDR2 SMNVEV (reference sequence). The CDR3 consists of 16 residues. The junction had 7 bases not matched to a gene; V was cut back by 3 bases and J by 4 bases.

This clonotype was seen a handful of times. This chain uses TRBV9 with TRBJ2-5; possibly TRBD1 or TRBD2 for D (5 bases each). The CDR3 loop spans 17 amino acids. CDR1 is SGDLS, CDR2 YYNGEE, per germline. V lost 0 bases, J lost 1 base, and 16 bases lay in between. CDR3 coding DNA: TGTGCCAGCAGCGTAGCTGGGACCCACGGGCCCCAAGAGACCCAGTACTTC. Translation gives CASSVAGTHGPQETQYF.

J is TRBJ1-5 and V is TRBV4-3; the D gene is possibly TRBD1 (5 bases). CDR1 and CDR2 (germline): LGHNA, YSLEER. This CDR3 is 20 amino acids long. V dropped 0 bases and J dropped 7 bases, with 28 bases sitting between them. CDR3 nucleotide sequence: TGCGCCAGCAGCCAAGATTATCTAACGACGCTGACAGTACGGATACAGCCCCAGCATTTT. The encoded protein is CASSQDYLTTLTVRIQPQHF.

V usage is TRBV6-1 and J usage is TRBJ2-7; 7 positions match TRBD1. The J segment lost 0 bases and the V segment lost 7 bases, leaving 9 bases of the junction unmatched. CDR3 length: 15 residues. Germline V lookup: CDR1 MNHNS, CDR2 SASEGT. The CDR3 reads CASTNSGTDSYEQYF. CDR3 sequence (DNA): TGTGCCAGCACCAACTCCGGGACAGACTCCTACGAGCAGTACTTC.

This clonotype was detected a few times. The DNA for the CDR3 is TGTGCCAGCAGTGGAGGGCTAGCGGGGGGGCCGAGGGAGCAGTTCTTC. This sequence encodes CASSGGLAGGPREQFF. The chain couples TRBV3-1 to TRBJ2-1, with 12 bases identical to TRBD2. CDR1 is LGHDT and CDR2 is YNNKEL in the germline V gene (reference sequence). J was trimmed by 10 bases and V by 6 bases; bases with no gene match: 13. The CDR3 is 16 amino acids.

The rearrangement joins TRBV4-1 to TRBJ2-7; TRBD2 matches at 8 bases. The CDR3 loop spans 18 amino acids. V shed 4 bases and J 3 bases; nucleotides not matched to a gene: 17. In germline, CDR1 is MGHRA, CDR2 YSYEKL. DNA for the CDR3: TGCGCCAGCAGCCCTGCCGCCGGGACTAGAGGTCGGGGCTACGAGCAGTACTTC. Translating it yields CASSPAAGTRGRGYEQYF.

The V gene is TRBV20-1, the J gene TRBJ2-4; D call uncertain. Trimming removed 0 bases from V and 5 bases from J, with 17 bases in between. The V gene's germline CDR1 is DFQATT and CDR2 SNEGSKA (reference sequence). This CDR3 region has 16 residues. The CDR3 loop reads CSARDRQTLVENIQYF. The DNA for the CDR3 is TGCAGTGCTAGAGATCGTCAGACCCTAGTCGAAAACATTCAGTACTTC.

This chain joins TRBV19 and TRBJ2-3; 14 bases agree with TRBD2. This CDR3 spans 13 amino acids. Germline assignment: CDR1 LNHDA and CDR2 SQIVND (reference sequence). Losses at the gene ends were 10 bases for V and 10 bases for J; bases not matched to a gene: 7. CDR3 sequence: CATEGLAGVAQYF. CDR3 DNA sequence: TGTGCCACTGAGGGACTAGCGGGGGTTGCGCAGTATTTT.

The chain joins TRBV6-2 or TRBV6-3 to TRBJ2-1; D gene ambiguous. V lost 10 bases and J lost 8, with 24 bases in between. This CDR3 has 15 residues. The germline V gene encodes CDR1 MNHEY and CDR2 SVGEGT. Here the CDR3 DNA reads TGTGCCATTCTACGTGACTCCCGCAAACCCCATGAGCAGTTCTTC. Protein sequence: CAILRDSRKPHEQFF.

This clonotype was seen more than once but under ten times. This sequence joins TRBV29-1 and TRBJ2-7; D gene unclear. V was pared by 4 bases and J by 5 bases, with 15 bases between. CDR1 is SQVTM and CDR2 is ANQGSEA in the germline V gene. The CDR3 sequence is 13 residues long. The CDR3 nucleotides read TGCAGCGTTGCTGGACCGTCCTCTCACGAGCAGTACTTC. Translation: CSVAGPSSHEQYF.

This clonotype was counted only a few times. The rearrangement joins TRBV6-1 to TRBJ1-1, with D uncertain. CDR1 MNHNS and CDR2 SASEGT come from the germline V gene. The CDR3 covers 14 residues. V lost 3 bases, J lost 1 base, and 9 bases lay in between. Here the CDR3 DNA reads TGTGCCAGCAGTGATCAGGTCCAGAACACTGAAGCTTTCTTT. Translated, it gives CASSDQVQNTEAFF.